This T cell receptor (beta chain) was captured by sequencing in a study of identical twins. Findings of the study overall: Conclusions leaned on cross-sectional statistical analysis and did not track the same donors over time. Within twin pairs, the out-of-frame alpha sequences they shared showed excess low generation probability. The models gave estimates that fell short of the out-of-frame TCR alpha sharing seen in monozygotic twins.

In every case, the donor was a healthy Caucasian. In this sample, this clonotype turned up many times. Its antigen is still unknown. One entry per CDR3 protein results from TCRdb running MiXCR on the 5' RACE reads. The sample comprises hundreds of thousands of distinct CDR3 sequences, around 7.4% of which are singletons, and about 1.5% rests with the top ten. These same data were also listed under a study on yellow fever vaccine responses in identical twins.

Sequenced material: PBMCs. The receptor comes from a woman under 30 in good health.

CDR3 in amino acids: CASSQDLRGEQFF. The CDR3 region has the DNA TGTGCCAGCAGCCAAGATCTGCGGGGGGAGCAGTTCTTC. The chain recombines TRBV14 with TRBJ2-1; 7 nucleotides agree with TRBD2. CDR3 length: 13 residues. Trimming took 0 bases from V and 10 from J; bases not matched to a gene: 3. Looked up from germline, CDR1 is SGHDN and CDR2 is FVKESK.